This is a list of T cell receptor beta chains from one sample in a study of identical twins. TCRdb reanalysed the 5' RACE reads using MiXCR and keeps one entry per CDR3 protein. In the table there are hundreds of thousands of distinct CDR3 sequences, 15% to 20% of which are singletons. This sample also belongs to another study, concerning T cells expressing NK-cell markers.

Sequenced: PBMCs. The receptors stem from a woman aged 18-29 years in good health. The CDR3 runs from the conserved cysteine through the conserved F or W. A D gene is named only where the DNA matches it firmly. Not every row has a clone size; where given, it reads once, few, many or a size class.

cdr3_nt	cdr3_aa	v_call	j_call	d_call	clone_size
TGCGCCAGCAGCTTGGGAGGGAGCGATCAGCCCCAGCATTTT	CASSLGGSDQPQHF	TRBV5-1	TRBJ1-5	-	-
TGTGCCAGCAGTTTAGCCCGGGACAGGACCCGAGCTTTCTTT	CASSLARDRTRAFF	TRBV12-3/TRBV12-4	TRBJ1-1	TRBD1	few
TGTGCCAGCAGTTGGGCAGGGCAAAACACTGAAGCTTTCTTT	CASSWAGQNTEAFF	TRBV6-5	TRBJ1-1	-	few
TGCGCCAGCAGCCAGCGCCATGGACTAGCGGGATCCGGCACCGGGGAGCTGTTTTTT	CASSQRHGLAGSGTGELFF	TRBV4-3	TRBJ2-2	TRBD2	few
TGCGCCAGCAGCTTGGACTCAGGGGGCAATGAGCAGTTCTTC	CASSLDSGGNEQFF	TRBV5-1	TRBJ2-1	TRBD1	few
TGCAGCGTTGGTTGGGGGAGCATGGCTGAGCAGTTCTTC	CSVGWGSMAEQFF	TRBV29-1	TRBJ2-1	-	-
TGTGCCAGCAAGGACCAAAGCTCTGGGGCCAACGTCCTGACTTTC	CASKDQSSGANVLTF	TRBV6-1	TRBJ2-6	-	-
TGCAGTGCTAGAGGGAGCGGGAGGCGGGTCACCGGGGAGCTGTTTTTT	CSARGSGRRVTGELFF	TRBV20-1	TRBJ2-2	TRBD2	few
TGTGCCAGCAGTGACGGACCGGACACAGATACGCAGTATTTT	CASSDGPDTDTQYF	TRBV12-3/TRBV12-4	TRBJ2-3	-	many
TGCAGCGGGGGACTCGACAAGACAGATACGCAGTATTTT	CSGGLDKTDTQYF	TRBV29-1	TRBJ2-3	-	many
TGTGCAGAGAGGGTTGCGGGCTCCTACGAGCAGTACTTC	CAERVAGSYEQYF	TRBV7-2	TRBJ2-7	-	few
TGTGCCAGCAGCCTTCAGTTGCTAGCGGGAGGGCTAGAGCAGTTCTTC	CASSLQLLAGGLEQFF	TRBV7-2	TRBJ2-1	TRBD2	few
TGCAGTGCTAGGGGGGGACAGGTCACAGATACGCAGTATTTT	CSARGGQVTDTQYF	TRBV20-1	TRBJ2-3	TRBD1	-
TGTGCCAGCAGTTACAGACCTGAGGGCGGCATTCAGTACTTC	CASSYRPEGGIQYF	TRBV12-3/TRBV12-4	TRBJ2-4	-	few
TGTGCCAGCAGCTGGGACGGACACAAAAACATTCAGTACTTC	CASSWDGHKNIQYF	TRBV7-2	TRBJ2-4	-	few
TGCAGTGCTCGGGACACCTACTACAATGAGCAGTTCTTC	CSARDTYYNEQFF	TRBV20-1	TRBJ2-1	-	few
TGCGCCAGCAGCTTGGGGGGGGTAAGTCAGCCCCAGCATTTT	CASSLGGVSQPQHF	TRBV5-1	TRBJ1-5	-	-
TGTGCCAGCAGTTATGGGGGGTGGGATGAGCAGTTCTTC	CASSYGGWDEQFF	TRBV12-3/TRBV12-4	TRBJ2-1	-	-
TGTGCCAGCTCACCACCCCTGGGGGTCGCCTACGAGCAGTACTTC	CASSPPLGVAYEQYF	TRBV18	TRBJ2-7	-	-
TGTGCCAGCAGTCCCTTTCCACTCCAAGAGACCCAGTACTTC	CASSPFPLQETQYF	TRBV27	TRBJ2-5	-	-
TGTGCCAGCAGACTGGACCAGAACACCGGGGAGCTGTTTTTT	CASRLDQNTGELFF	TRBV12-3/TRBV12-4	TRBJ2-2	-	few
TGCGCCAGCAGCACGTGGGACAGCAACATGAACACTGAAGCTTTCTTT	CASSTWDSNMNTEAFF	TRBV5-1	TRBJ1-1	TRBD1	many
TGTGCCAGCAGCAAACAGGGCTTTGAGCAGTTCTTC	CASSKQGFEQFF	TRBV7-2	TRBJ2-1	-	-
TGTGCCAGCTCACCATCGGGAGAACGGGATGAGCAGTTCTTC	CASSPSGERDEQFF	TRBV18	TRBJ2-1	-	-
TGTGCCAGCAGCTTAGTGGCTACTAGCAGAGCCTTCTTC	CASSLVATSRAFF	TRBV7-2	TRBJ2-1	-	-
TGTGCCAGCAGTTCTCCGAGCGGGAGCCTAGCCTCACCTCATGAGCAGTTCTTC	CASSSPSGSLASPHEQFF	TRBV6-7	TRBJ2-1	TRBD2	few
TGTGCCAGCAGTTTCAGACAGGGCACCGGGGAGCTGTTTTTT	CASSFRQGTGELFF	TRBV6-5	TRBJ2-2	TRBD1	-